The T cell receptor beta chain under discussion was sequenced for a study of radiotherapy plus CTLA-4 blockade in lung cancer. Study at large: Objective responses arose in approximately 19% of patients, and approximately 31% experienced disease control. Whole-study findings and limits: The best predictor of response was reported to be early blood T cell clone dynamics, with interferon-beta.

The CDR3 is 17 amino acids. V was clipped by 3 bases and J by 2 bases; unmatched bases: 13. CDR1 is MGHRA and CDR2 is YSYEKL in the germline V gene. The assay was immunoSEQ multiplex PCR, and TCRdb's table has in-frame clones only and misses some. The data contain 20,000 to 30,000 clones, roughly three quarters of them singletons. To note about this clone: Antigen: not known.

Participants had chemo-refractory metastatic non-small-cell lung cancer and were treated with focal radiation plus ipilimumab CTLA-4 blockade. The receptor comes from a human donor with non-small cell lung cancer that progressed on radiotherapy plus ipilimumab. J is TRBJ2-7 and V is TRBV4-1, with 7 bases lining up with TRBD1. The source material was peripheral blood, sampled from a patient treated with radiotherapy plus ipilimumab. The CDR3 loop reads CASSQIALSQGAYEQYF. CDR3 nucleotides: TGCGCCAGCAGCCAGATCGCCCTGAGCCAGGGGGCCTACGAGCAGTACTTC.